These 26 T cell receptor beta chains were sequenced from one sample in a study of T cell repertoires in cytomegalovirus infection. The antigens of these receptors remain unknown. TCRdb re-called the reads with MiXCR, one entry per CDR3 protein. The sample includes approximately 910,000 distinct CDR3 sequences, less than 35% of them seen just once. This specimen consisted of cultured CD8+ T cells from PBMCs, obtained from culture after CMV antigen stimulation. The source of these receptors is a human donor in good health (CMV status not recorded). Some clones in this sample may be carry-over from other donors' samples.

This chain links TRBV6-6 with TRBJ2-7, with D possibly being TRBD2 (6 bases). Germline-derived CDR1 and CDR2 are MNHNY and SVGAGI (reference sequence). The CDR3 totals 14 residues. Trimming stripped 5 bases from V and 3 bases from J, with 14 bases between. CDR3 DNA: TGTGCCAGCAGTGAGTGGGACGGGGGCTACGAGCAGTACGTC. Translating it yields CASSEWDGGYEQYV.

This clonotype was seen more than once but under ten times. The chain joins TRBV27 to TRBJ2-5; TRBD1 matches at 7 bases. The CDR3 is 15 amino acids. With 6 bases clipped from V and 1 base from J, the junction kept 8 bases outside the gene matches. Germline loops: CDR1 MNHEY, CDR2 SMNVEV (reference sequence). The DNA for the CDR3 is TGTGCCAGCAGGCCCGTCGGGACAGTCCAAGAGACCCAGTACTTC. Protein sequence: CASRPVGTVQETQYF.

There are a few counts of this clonotype. V is TRBV27 and J is TRBJ1-2; possible D gene TRBD1, 6 bases. V lost 11 bases, J lost 5 bases, and 12 bases lay in between. There are 11 residues in the CDR3. CDR1 is MNHEY, CDR2 SMNVEV, per germline (reference sequence). CDR3 loop: CAVRGSYGYTF. DNA of the CDR3: TGTGCCGTCAGGGGCTCGTATGGCTACACCTTC.

This clonotype was seen repeatedly, ten times or more. The V call is TRBV7-4, the J call TRBJ2-1; D may be TRBD1 or TRBD2 (7 bases each). The germline gives CDR1 SGHVT, CDR2 SQSDAQ. The CDR3 loop spans 16 amino acids. Between the trimmed V and J ends, which lost 5 bases and 4 bases, there was a span of 18 bases. In DNA, the CDR3 is TGTGCCAGCAGCCAGGGGGGGCAGACCTTGTACAATGAGCAGTTCTTC. Translated: CASSQGGQTLYNEQFF.

This clonotype showed up just a few times. The chain joins TRBV11-2 to TRBJ1-1, with D unresolved. Germline loops: CDR1 SGHAT, CDR2 FQNNGV. Trimming took off 1 base at V and 1 base at J, with 10 bases between the two ends. This CDR3 has 15 amino acids. CDR3 nucleotide sequence: TGTGCCAGCAGCTTAGGGAGCCTAAAGAACACTGAAGCTTTCTTT. Its protein is CASSLGSLKNTEAFF. Together with reference TRBV11-2 and TRBJ1-1, the CDR3 gives the full variable domain: EAGVAQSPRYKIIEKRQSVAFWCNPISGHATLYWYQQILGQGPKLLIQFQNNGVVDDSQLPKDRFSAERLKGVDSTLKIQPAKLEDSAVYLCASSLGSLKNTEAFFGQGTRLTVV.

The chain combines TRBV6-6 with TRBJ2-4; possible D gene TRBD1, 6 bases. This CDR3 has 15 amino acids. V gave up 0 bases and J gave up 8 bases, with 14 bases separating them. Germline V gene sequence: CDR1 MNHNY, CDR2 SVGAGI (reference sequence). Here the CDR3 DNA reads TGTGCCAGCAGTTACTCGAGTCAGGGGTATGACATTCAGTACTTC. This translates into CASSYSSQGYDIQYF.

V and J are TRBV4-1 and TRBJ1-1, with TRBD1 matching over 7 bases. CDR1 is MGHRA and CDR2 is YSYEKL in the germline V gene. Trimming at V came to 0 bases and at J to 5 bases, leaving 3 bases not matched to a gene. This CDR3 comprises 14 residues. The CDR3 DNA reads as TGCGCCAGCAGCCAAGATTCAGGGGGGACTGAAGCTTTCTTT. It translates to CASSQDSGGTEAFF.

The V call is TRBV7-9, the J call TRBJ2-1, with TRBD2 matching over 13 bases. The CDR3 is made up of 18 amino acids. Germline V CDR1 and CDR2: SEHNR, FQNEAQ (reference sequence). With 0 bases clipped from V and 7 bases from J, the junction kept 9 bases outside the gene matches. CDR3 loop: CASSLAVRLAGGPNEQFF. The CDR3 nucleotides are TGTGCCAGCAGCTTAGCCGTACGACTAGCGGGGGGCCCTAATGAGCAGTTCTTC.

This clonotype was counted between two and nine times. V gene TRBV12-3 or TRBV12-4 combines with J gene TRBJ1-4; D is undetermined. The CDR3 is 15 amino acids. Trimming cost V 5 bases and J 6 bases, with 16 bases left between them. The CDR3 DNA reads TGTGCCAGCAGTACGTACGAGGGAGTGGATGAAAAACTGTTTTTT. Residues: CASSTYEGVDEKLFF.

The gene calls are TRBV12-3 or TRBV12-4 and TRBJ1-4; D not certain. The CDR3 sequence is 15 residues long. Trimming left V 7 bases short and J 8 bases short, with 20 bases between. The chain's CDR3 is CASTPTADTREKLFF. DNA of the CDR3: TGTGCCAGCACCCCAACTGCCGACACGCGAGAAAAACTGTTTTTT.

The CDR3: CASSPTPGTGFEVPHGSTQYF. Written as DNA, the CDR3 is TGTGCCAGCAGCCCTACCCCCGGGACAGGGTTTGAGGTGCCCCACGGCAGTACGCAGTATTTT. This chain joins TRBV5-4 and TRBJ2-3; 9 bases align to TRBD1. The junction had 29 bases not matched to a gene; V was cut back by 4 bases and J by 8 bases. The germline CDR1 and CDR2 sequences are SGHNT and YYREEE (reference sequence). The CDR3 length is 21 residues.

A few counts support this clonotype. The CDR3 loop reads CASSLEWEHGYTF. CDR3 bases: TGTGCCAGCAGCTTAGAGTGGGAGCATGGCTACACCTTC. The chain couples TRBV5-4 to TRBJ1-2; D call uncertain. The CDR3 contains 13 residues. V was pared by 2 bases and J by 6 bases, with 11 bases between. The germline gives CDR1 SGHNT, CDR2 YYREEE (reference sequence). Drawing the rest from reference TRBV5-4 and TRBJ1-2, the complete variable domain is ETGVTQSPTHLIKTRGQQVTLRCSSQSGHNTVSWYQQALGQGPQFIFQYYREEENGRGNFPPRFSGLQFPNYSSELNVNALELDDSALYLCASSLEWEHGYTFGSGTRLTVV.

This clonotype was detected a few times. Because the CDR3's place on the DNA is in doubt, the DNA is left out and the CDR3 is given as listed by TCRdb. V and J are TRBV14 and TRBJ1-1; no check of the table's D call, TRBD1, against the DNA was made. The CDR3 totals 16 residues, both ends included. The germline V gene has CDR1 SGHDN and CDR2 FVKESK. The CDR3 is CASSPFGAVLNTEAFF.

This clonotype was counted at least ten times. The chain couples TRBV11-2 to TRBJ2-7; TRBD1 agrees at 9 bases. This CDR3 has 15 residues. Germline lookup yields CDR1 SGHAT and CDR2 FQNNGV. V dropped 5 bases and J dropped 1; count of bases not matched to a gene: 6. CDR3 sequence: CASSRDRGDSYEQYF. The CDR3, as DNA: TGTGCCAGCAGCCGCGACAGGGGGGATTCCTACGAGCAGTACTTC.

The chain combines TRBV6-2 or TRBV6-3 with TRBJ2-7, with 8 nucleotides matching TRBD1. J was trimmed by 3 bases and V by 4 bases; bases with no gene match: 2. Germline V gives CDR1 MNHEY, CDR2 SVGEGT. The CDR3 runs to 13 residues. Here the CDR3 reads CASSSGQVYEQYV. CDR3 coding DNA: TGTGCCAGCAGTTCGGGACAGGTCTACGAGCAGTACGTC.

The chain employs TRBV3-1 and TRBJ2-7; 8 bases fit TRBD1. Germline CDR1 is LGHDT and CDR2 is YNNKEL (reference sequence). This CDR3 contains 14 residues. V dropped 4 bases and J dropped 6; count of bases not matched to a gene: 8. The CDR3: CASSPDGTGGEQYF. The DNA for the CDR3 is TGTGCCAGCAGCCCCGATGGGACAGGCGGCGAGCAGTACTTC.

The chain carries TRBV29-1 and TRBJ2-7, with D possibly being TRBD1 or TRBD2 (5 bases each). CDR3 length: 14 amino acids. Germline V gives CDR1 SQVTM, CDR2 ANQGSEA. V lost 3 bases to trimming and J lost 2 bases, with 14 bases between them. The CDR3 DNA is TGCAGCGTTGAGGGTCGAGGGGACGCCTACGAGCAGTACTTC. Its translation: CSVEGRGDAYEQYF.

This chain uses TRBV12-3 or TRBV12-4 with TRBJ2-3, with D hard to call. This CDR3 comprises 14 residues. The V end was cut by 6 bases, the J end by 6 bases, with 16 bases between. CDR3 sequence reads: CASRPLGRWDTQYF. As DNA, the CDR3 is TGTGCCAGCAGACCTCTCGGACGGTGGGATACGCAGTATTTT.

The chain is built from TRBV6-5 and TRBJ2-7, with D perhaps TRBD2 (5 bases). The CDR3 runs 13 residues. Germline V gene data show CDR1 as MNHEY and CDR2 as SVGAGI. V was clipped by 10 bases and J by 5 bases, with 18 bases between them. The CDR3 reads CANMGRTEHEQYV. CDR3 bases: TGTGCCAACATGGGGAGAACGGAGCACGAGCAGTACGTC.

This clonotype was recorded a few times. This chain uses TRBV27 with TRBJ1-2, with D perhaps matching TRBD1 (5 bases). CDR3 length: 15 amino acids. Germline CDR1 reads MNHEY; CDR2 reads SMNVEV (reference sequence). V was trimmed by 3 bases and J by 0 bases, leaving 11 bases between them. The CDR3 nucleotides are TGTGCCAGCAGTTTCTCGGGGGGGGCTAACTATGGCTACACCTTC. This sequence encodes CASSFSGGANYGYTF.

V and J are TRBV7-9 and TRBJ2-1; D gene ambiguous. V was pared by 9 bases and J by 10 bases, with 4 bases between. Germline CDR1 SEHNR, CDR2 FQNEAQ (reference sequence). This CDR3 spans 8 amino acids. The CDR3: CASPEQFF. The CDR3 coding sequence is TGTGCCAGTCCAGAGCAGTTCTTC. Looking up the rest from reference TRBV7-9 and TRBJ2-1 gives the full variable domain: DTGVSQNPRHKITKRGQNVTFRCDPISEHNRLYWYRQTLGQGPEFLTYFQNEAQLEKSRLLSDRFSAERPKGSFSTLEIQRTEQGDSAMYLCASPEQFFGPGTRLTVL.

As regards this clonotype: A much larger clone is a single base away; this may be a read error. The J gene is TRBJ1-1, the V gene TRBV7-2, with D hard to call. Trimming removed 5 bases from V and 7 bases from J, with 14 bases in between. CDR3 length: 13 amino acids. CDR1 and CDR2 from the germline V gene are SGHTA and FQGNSA. CDR3 loop: CASSLEPLIEAFF. The CDR3 nucleotides read TGTGCCAGCAGCCTGGAACCGCTAATTGAAGCTTTCTTT.

The chain carries TRBV6-2 or TRBV6-3 and TRBJ2-3; 12 bases line up with TRBD1. The ends lost 2 bases at V and 6 bases at J; junction bases unmatched: 6. CDR1 and CDR2 from the germline V gene are MNHEY and SVGEGT. The CDR3 has 16 residues. The CDR3 DNA sequence: TGTGCCAGCAGTTACAGGGACAGGGGGCTTGCGGATACGCAGTATTTT. It yields the protein CASSYRDRGLADTQYF.

This clonotype appeared a few times. V and J are TRBV7-9 and TRBJ1-4; a weak D match, TRBD1 (5 bases). Germline CDR1 is SEHNR and CDR2 is FQNEAQ (reference sequence). The germline V and J ends were trimmed by 1 base and 10 bases, with 13 bases remaining between them. The CDR3 loop spans 14 amino acids. The chain's CDR3 is CASSLGGDRGKLFF. The CDR3 nucleotides are TGTGCCAGCAGCTTAGGGGGGGATCGCGGAAAACTGTTTTTT.

The chain couples TRBV20-1 to TRBJ1-5; 8 nucleotides match TRBD1. The CDR3 covers 16 residues. Germline V gene data show CDR1 as DFQATT and CDR2 as SNEGSKA (reference sequence). J gave up 6 bases and V 3 bases, and 13 bases lay outside the gene matches. CDR3 DNA sequence: TGCAGTGCTAGGGACTTTGGGGGACAGGCTGGTCAGCCCCAGCATTTT. Amino acids: CSARDFGGQAGQPQHF.

Ten or more counts support this clonotype. The CDR3 DNA reads TGTGCCAGCAGTTTAAAGAGGGTTTCTGAGCAGTTCTTC. It encodes CASSLKRVSEQFF. The V call is TRBV27, the J call TRBJ2-1; tentative D call: TRBD2 (5 bases). CDR1 is MNHEY, CDR2 SMNVEV, per germline (reference sequence). V lost 2 bases to trimming and J lost 9 bases, with 11 bases between them. The length of the CDR3 is 13 residues.